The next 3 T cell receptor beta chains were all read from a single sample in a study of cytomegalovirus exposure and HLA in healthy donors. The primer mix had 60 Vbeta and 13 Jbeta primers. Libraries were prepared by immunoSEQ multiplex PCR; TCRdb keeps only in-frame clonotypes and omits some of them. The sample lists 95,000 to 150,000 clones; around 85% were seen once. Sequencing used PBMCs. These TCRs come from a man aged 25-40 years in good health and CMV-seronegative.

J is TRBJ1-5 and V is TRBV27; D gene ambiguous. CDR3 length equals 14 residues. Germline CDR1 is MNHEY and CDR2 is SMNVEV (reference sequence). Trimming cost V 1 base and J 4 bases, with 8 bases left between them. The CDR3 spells CASSLYLGNQPQHF. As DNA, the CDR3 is TGTGCCAGCAGTTTATACCTCGGGAATCAGCCCCAGCATTTT.

CDR3: CASKADRDSNQPQHF. The CDR3 DNA is TGTGCCAGTAAAGCCGACAGGGATAGCAATCAGCCCCAGCATTTT. The chain carries TRBV19 and TRBJ1-5; 7 bases fit TRBD1. Germline loops: CDR1 LNHDA, CDR2 SQIVND (reference sequence). V trimming: 7 bases; J trimming: 0 bases; junction bases outside the gene matches: 6. The CDR3 is made up of 15 amino acids.

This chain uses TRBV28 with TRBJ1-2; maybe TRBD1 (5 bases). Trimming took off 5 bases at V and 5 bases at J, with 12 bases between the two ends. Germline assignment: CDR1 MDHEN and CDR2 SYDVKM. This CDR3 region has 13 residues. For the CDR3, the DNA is TGTGCCAGCAGTCCGGGGGACGTGTATGGCTACACCTTC. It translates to CASSPGDVYGYTF.